The next 6 T cell receptor beta chains were all read from a single sample in a study of T and B cells in COVID-19 patients. BIOMED2 TRB-A/B primer pools were used in multiplex TRB PCR. TCRdb re-called the multiplex PCR reads through MiXCR, storing one row per CDR3 protein. Here the sample spans about 11,000 distinct CDR3 sequences, around 33% being singletons. Each TRB amplification used roughly 250-550 ng of genomic DNA from blood. The sample consisted of blood. These receptors all come from a human donor with active COVID-19.

V and J are TRBV6-1 and TRBJ2-3; 10 positions agree with TRBD2. The junction had 6 bases not matched to a gene; V was cut back by 6 bases and J by 0 bases. Germline V lookup: CDR1 MNHNS, CDR2 SASEGT. The CDR3 has 16 residues. The DNA of the CDR3 is TGTGCCAGCAGGAGAGCGGGGGGGCTGAGCACAGATACGCAGTATTTT. Its protein product is CASRRAGGLSTDTQYF.

V and J are TRBV6-1 and TRBJ2-5; TRBD2 aligns across 15 bases. Germline V gene sequence: CDR1 MNHNS, CDR2 SASEGT. This CDR3 contains 18 residues. Trimming took 5 bases from V and 2 from J; bases not matched to a gene: 9. In DNA, the CDR3 is TGTGCCAGCAGTTTTGGACTAGCGGGGGGGCGGGGGCAAGAGACCCAGTACTTC. The encoded protein is CASSFGLAGGRGQETQYF.

This clonotype was detected a few times. The V gene is TRBV6-1, the J gene TRBJ2-7, with D uncertain. The CDR3 has 15 residues. The V and J ends lost 7 bases and 3 bases respectively, with 19 bases between them. Germline lookup yields CDR1 MNHNS and CDR2 SASEGT. CDR3 sequence: CASTLHGGFDYEQYF. The DNA for the CDR3 is TGTGCCAGCACCCTACACGGTGGGTTCGACTACGAGCAGTACTTC.

The gene calls are TRBV29-1 and TRBJ2-7; TRBD2 might be the D (6 bases). The CDR3 is made up of 12 amino acids. Trimming shortened V by 6 bases and J by 0 bases, and 9 bases separated the two germline ends. Germline V lookup: CDR1 SQVTM, CDR2 ANQGSEA. CDR3: CSVAGGSYEQYF. The CDR3 nucleotides are TGCAGCGTCGCCGGGGGCTCCTACGAGCAGTACTTC.

This clonotype has only a few counts. The J gene is TRBJ2-7, the V gene TRBV12-3 or TRBV12-4, with D possibly being TRBD1 (6 bases). The CDR3 extends over 11 amino acids. Trimming shortened V by 5 bases and J by 6 bases, and 8 bases separated the two germline ends. CDR3 sequence reads: CASSLRGEQYF. CDR3 bases: TGTGCCAGCAGTCTCAGGGGCGAGCAGTACTTC.

This rearrangement joins TRBV12-3 or TRBV12-4 to TRBJ1-6, with TRBD1 matching 11 bases. There are 18 residues in the CDR3. V trimming: 6 bases; J trimming: 0 bases; junction bases outside the gene matches: 7. As DNA, the CDR3 is TGTGCCAGCAGCCGGACAGGGGGCGGAAGCTCCTATAATTCACCCCTCCACTTT. This sequence encodes CASSRTGGGSSYNSPLHF.